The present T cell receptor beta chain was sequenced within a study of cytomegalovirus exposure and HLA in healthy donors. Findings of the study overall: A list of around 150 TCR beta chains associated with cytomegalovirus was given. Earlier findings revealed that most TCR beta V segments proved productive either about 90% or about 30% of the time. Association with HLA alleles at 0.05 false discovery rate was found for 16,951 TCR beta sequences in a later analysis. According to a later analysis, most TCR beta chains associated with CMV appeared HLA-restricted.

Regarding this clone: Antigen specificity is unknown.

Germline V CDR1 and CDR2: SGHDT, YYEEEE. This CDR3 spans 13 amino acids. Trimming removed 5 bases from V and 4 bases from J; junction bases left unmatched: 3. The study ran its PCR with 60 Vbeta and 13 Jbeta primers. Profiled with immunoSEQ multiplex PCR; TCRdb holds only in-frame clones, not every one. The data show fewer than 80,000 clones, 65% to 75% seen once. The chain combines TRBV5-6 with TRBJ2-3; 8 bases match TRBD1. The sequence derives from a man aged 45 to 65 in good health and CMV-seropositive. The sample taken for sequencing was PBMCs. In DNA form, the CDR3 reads TGTGCCAGCAGAAGGGACAGGTCAGATACGCAGTATTTT. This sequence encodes CASRRDRSDTQYF. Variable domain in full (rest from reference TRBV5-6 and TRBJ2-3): DAGVTQSPTHLIKTRGQQVTLRCSPKSGHDTVSWYQQALGQGPQFIFQYYEEEERQRGNFPDRFSGHQFPNYSSELNVNALLLGDSALYLCASRRDRSDTQYFGPGTRLTVL.